The present TCR beta chain was sequenced within a study of a mutant IDH1 vaccine in newly diagnosed glioma (dated by TCRdb to about 2021). In the study overall: Vaccination was initiated 4-6 weeks after radiotherapy alone, or concurrently with temozolomide cycles in the chemotherapy-containing groups. Of the approximately 32 treated patients, roughly 60% were male and 37.5% were female, and the mean age was 40.4 years. For exploratory analyses, fewer than 30 treated patients had longitudinal TCRB deep sequencing done wherever samples were available. Peripheral blood samples were drawn at six visits, namely V03 (baseline), V05, V07, V10, V12 and V13. Prior to enrollment, patients had been given standard therapy consisting of radiotherapy alone, temozolomide alone, or radiochemotherapy with temozolomide, with the combination given to most patients. The week-35 safety follow-up was designated visit V12, and the week-47 end of study was designated visit V13. Broader findings and caveats from the paper: Pseudoprogression appeared unrelated to alterations in the top peripheral T cell clonotypes detected by TCRB sequencing. Selection of PBMC samples for TCRB deep sequencing was based on availability. Across multiple MHC alleles, vaccine-induced immune responses were seen in 90% to 95% of patients. It was noted by the authors that analyses of patient blood samples could not be reproduced owing to sample limitations.

Libraries came from the immunoSEQ multiplex PCR assay. Rearranged TCR beta chain sequences were amplified with the hsTCRB Kit following the manufacturer's protocol. TCRB libraries were sequenced on an Illumina MiSeq. Per the authors' processing: The proprietary platform of the kit vendor was used for demultiplexing, trimming and gene mapping. What TCRdb holds here is the immuneACCESS table cut down to in-frame rearrangements. Part of the clones is not present; checked against another copy, under half of the missing clones reflect an unresolved V gene, and the others are unexplained. That table gives V, J and clone size, and the DNA gave D and trimming. The sample table lists about 94,000 clones, roughly 89% of them with a count of one. The ten largest clones capture 0.7% to 0.95% of the sample. In the paper's terms, the time point label means: week 47, end of study. Each vaccine dose was 300 ug of a 20-mer mutant IDH1 peptide in Montanide, given subcutaneously with topical imiquimod. Patients received eight vaccinations in weeks 1, 3, 5, 7, 11, 15, 19 and 23, corresponding to visits V03 through V10. Donors had newly diagnosed WHO grade 3 or 4 IDH1-mutant astrocytomas with loss of nuclear ATRX. The samples were drawn from NOA16, a multicentre, single-arm, open-label phase I trial in Germany that tested a mutant IDH1 peptide vaccine in humans for the first time. Genomic DNA for TCRB sequencing was extracted from EDTA blood using the DNeasy Blood and Tissue Kit.

In this sample, this clone turned up a few times. Its antigen is not yet known. Base qualities are not provided; no much larger clone lies one nucleotide away. This sample comprised PBMCs, obtained from a glioma patient whose treatment included an IDH1 peptide vaccine. The TCR sequence derives from a woman in her forties or fifties with glioma.

The CDR3 has the sequence CASRSSTGQVNTEAFF. The DNA sequence follows: TGTGCCAGCAGATCCTCCACAGGACAGGTGAACACTGAAGCTTTCTTT. Recombination connected TRBV28 to TRBJ1-1; 7 bases in the middle match TRBD1. V is pruned by 6 bases and J by 0 bases, leaving 10 bases of the junction without a gene match. According to the germline V gene, CDR1 reads MDHEN and CDR2 reads SYDVKM. From the cysteine up to the phenylalanine, the CDR3 has a length of 16 residues. The read is trimmed to its CDR3 DNA, 48 bases read in frame from base 1.